This T cell receptor (beta chain) is drawn from a study of T cell responses to AZD1222 COVID-19 vaccine. With 5 bases removed from V and 7 bases from J, the gap between germline ends came to 23 bases. The CDR3 sequence is 17 residues long. Per the germline V gene, CDR1 is MNHEY and CDR2 is SMNVEV (reference sequence). General study findings and limits: Donors were chiefly white British, with a greater number of females, and clonal diversity was perhaps underestimated.

This clone was seen only once. Its antigen is unidentified. The table came from immunoSEQ multiplex PCR; TCRdb's copy has only in-frame clones and leaves some out. The sample has some 130,000 clones; around nine tenths are singletons. The sample here was peripheral blood, taken on day 0 of AZD1222 vaccination. The J gene is TRBJ1-4, the V gene TRBV27, with D possibly matching TRBD1 (5 bases). The receptor comes from an adult in good health. CDR3 in DNA: TGTGCCAGCAGTCCGCTACAACGGGGGACCGTCAGTGAAAAACTGTTTTTT. Translation: CASSPLQRGTVSEKLFF.